This T cell receptor (beta chain) was obtained from a study of Graves' ophthalmopathy and Graves' hyperthyroidism. The germline V gene encodes CDR1 SGHRS and CDR2 YFSETQ. The CDR3 loop spans 13 amino acids. V was cut by 3 bases and J by 7 bases, with 13 bases left in between. Of note for this clonotype: Its antigen is not known.

Amplified material comprised TCR beta CDR3 regions derived from RNA transcripts. HTBI-primed RT-PCR formed the first round, and a multiplex PCR formed the second. TCRdb re-analysed the multiplex PCR reads in MiXCR, keeping a single row per CDR3 protein. The table includes hundreds of thousands of distinct CDR3 sequences, 22% detected once. Exclusion covered patients with other autoimmune diseases or uncontrolled infections (as well as pregnancy or lactation). Study-wide points: Among thyroid clonotypes expanded above 0.001 frequency, most also appeared in blood.

The V gene is TRBV5-1, the J gene TRBJ1-1, with D maybe TRBD1 (5 bases). Material: peripheral blood. This clonotype was obtained from a woman aged 18-30 years with stable Graves' hyperthyroidism. Some clones in this sample may be carry-over from other donors' samples. CDR3 DNA: TGCGCCAGCAGCTCTCAGCCCGACAGTGAAGCTTTCTTT. Its protein is CASSSQPDSEAFF.